This T cell receptor (beta chain) comes out of a study of T cells in Graves' hyperthyroidism and ophthalmopathy. Researchers took RNA transcripts and amplified the TCR beta CDR3 regions from them. An initial round of RT-PCR targeting the TCR CDR3 relied on the HTBI primer set. TCRdb reprocessed the multiplex PCR reads with MiXCR, giving one entry per CDR3 protein. Of fewer than 300,000 distinct CDR3 sequences in the sample, roughly 15% are singletons; the top ten hold about 33%. The sample holds many counts of this clonotype. Trimming cost V 5 bases and J 10 bases, with 12 bases left between them. CDR3 length: 12 amino acids. Looked up from germline, CDR1 is MNHEY and CDR2 is SMNVEV (reference sequence).

The sample taken for sequencing was blood. The chain couples TRBV27 to TRBJ2-1; D is possibly TRBD2 (5 bases). The TCR was taken from a woman between 45 and 65 years old with Graves' hyperthyroidism that later progressed to Graves' ophthalmopathy. This CDR3 reads CASSLTREEQFF. The CDR3, as DNA: TGTGCCAGCAGTCTAACGAGGGAAGAGCAGTTCTTC.